These 5 T cell receptor beta chains share one sample of origin, sequenced in a study of regulatory T cells in long-lasting Graves disease. Time point here: newly diagnosed GD, antithyroid drugs for less than 3 months. PBMCs were the source of the RNA used for TCR sequencing. Arm-PCR of CDR3 regions with iRepertoire HTBI primers generated TCR beta libraries. TCRdb re-called the multiplex PCR reads through MiXCR, storing one row per CDR3 protein. The table records around 470,000 distinct CDR3 sequences, 12% to 15% of them present only once. These data were also filed under a second study, of T cells in Graves' hyperthyroidism and ophthalmopathy.

This specimen consisted of peripheral blood mononuclear cells (PBMCs), obtained at new diagnosis, from a patient treated with antithyroid drugs. These receptors were collected from a woman aged 45 to 65 with Graves disease.

This clonotype was seen ten or more times. The chain has TRBV6-4 and TRBJ2-7; the D gene is possibly TRBD2 (6 bases). Looked up from germline, CDR1 is MRHNA and CDR2 is SNTAGT. This CDR3 has 15 amino acids. The germline V and J ends were trimmed by 6 bases and 2 bases, with 17 bases remaining between them. CDR3 DNA: TGTGCCAGCAGGAACCCTAGCGACAGAACCTACGAGCAGTACTTC. Translated: CASRNPSDRTYEQYF.

This clonotype was seen a few times. The chain couples TRBV6-2 or TRBV6-3 to TRBJ2-2, with TRBD2 matching 12 bases. This CDR3 is 15 amino acids long. With V trimmed by 5 bases and J by 7 bases, 5 bases remained unmatched. CDR1 and CDR2 (germline): MNHEY, SVGEGT. The CDR3 nucleotides are TGTGCCAGCAGTACGACTAGCGGGAGTGTCGGGGAGCTGTTTTTT. Protein sequence: CASSTTSGSVGELFF.

Ten or more counts support this clonotype. This sequence joins TRBV2 and TRBJ1-1; TRBD1 is a possible D gene (5 bases). The ends were cut back, 7 bases at V and 5 bases at J, with 11 bases in the middle. There are 12 residues in the CDR3. Per germline, CDR1 SNHLY and CDR2 FYNNEI. CDR3 DNA sequence: TGTGCCAGCAAGGAGGGGTGGACTGAAGCTTTCTTT. It codes for CASKEGWTEAFF.

This clonotype turned up a few times. V gene TRBV28 combines with J gene TRBJ2-7; D is possibly TRBD1 (8 bases). CDR3 length: 16 residues. V dropped 6 bases and J dropped 2 bases, with 20 bases sitting between them. CDR1 and CDR2 from the germline V gene are MDHEN and SYDVKM. The CDR3 sequence: CASRTGGASGPYEQYF. CDR3 nucleotides: TGTGCCAGCAGAACAGGGGGGGCTAGCGGACCCTACGAGCAGTACTTC.

The chain uses TRBV12-3 or TRBV12-4 and TRBJ2-7; 8 bases are a match to TRBD2. The CDR3 contains 15 residues. With V trimmed by 3 bases and J by 0 bases, 4 bases remained unmatched. This CDR3 is CASSFDSGTSYEQYF. As DNA, the CDR3 is TGTGCCAGCAGTTTCGATAGCGGGACCTCCTACGAGCAGTACTTC.